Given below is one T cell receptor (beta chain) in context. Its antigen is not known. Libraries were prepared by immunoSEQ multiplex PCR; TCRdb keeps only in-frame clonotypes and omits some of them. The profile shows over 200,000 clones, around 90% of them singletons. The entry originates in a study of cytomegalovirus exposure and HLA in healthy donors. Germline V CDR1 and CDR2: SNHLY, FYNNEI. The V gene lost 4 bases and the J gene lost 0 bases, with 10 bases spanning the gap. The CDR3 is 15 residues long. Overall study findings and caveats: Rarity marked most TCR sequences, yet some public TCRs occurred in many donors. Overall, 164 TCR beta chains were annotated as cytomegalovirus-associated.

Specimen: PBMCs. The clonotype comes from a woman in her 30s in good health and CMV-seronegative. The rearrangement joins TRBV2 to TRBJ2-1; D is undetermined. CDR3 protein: CASSVRTSSYNEQFF. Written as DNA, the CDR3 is TGTGCCAGCAGTGTCAGGACCTCCTCCTACAATGAGCAGTTCTTC.